The 30 T cell receptor beta chains in this list originate from one sample, sequenced in a study of monozygotic twins with inflammatory bowel disease. TCRdb re-called the 5' RACE reads; one entry per CDR3 protein, DNA not given. This sample carries 350,000 to 500,000 distinct CDR3 sequences, with about 2.3% going to the ten biggest clones. Source material: blood. All receptors derive from a human donor with ulcerative colitis or Crohn's disease, or a healthy co-twin of an affected twin (not recorded which).

The chain combines TRBV5-1 with TRBJ2-4. The germline gives CDR1 SGHRS, CDR2 YFSETQ. The length of the CDR3 is 15 residues. CDR3 region: CASSLEESAKNMQYF.

The rearrangement uses TRBV7-6 and TRBJ1-4; TCRdb lists TRBD1, though no DNA is available to test this call. The CDR3 sequence is 16 residues long. Germline lookup yields CDR1 SGHVS and CDR2 FNYEAQ. This chain's CDR3 is CASSLSLPQGREKLFF.

The chain joins TRBV5-1 to TRBJ1-3; without DNA, the TCRdb call of TRBD1 cannot be checked. Germline V lookup: CDR1 SGHRS, CDR2 YFSETQ. The CDR3 extends over 15 amino acids. The CDR3 loop reads CASSFNQGARNTIYF.

This chain joins TRBV18 and TRBJ2-1; TCRdb lists TRBD1, though no DNA is available to test this call. The CDR3 is 15 amino acids. Germline CDR1 reads KGHSH; CDR2 reads LQKENI. The CDR3 sequence: CASSPPDRGYNEQFF.

The gene calls are TRBV12-3 or TRBV12-4 and TRBJ1-6. The CDR3 has 15 residues. The chain's CDR3 is CASSSGLYGNSPLHF.

The V gene is TRBV4-1, the J gene TRBJ2-1; absent DNA, TCRdb's TRBD2 call cannot be checked. In germline, CDR1 is MGHRA, CDR2 YSYEKL. The CDR3 extends over 19 amino acids. The CDR3 reads CASSPGLAGGFIRNNEQFF.

The gene calls are TRBV28 and TRBJ1-1. Germline V lookup: CDR1 MDHEN, CDR2 SYDVKM. CDR3 length equals 11 residues. CDR3: CASRVNTEAFF.

The chain combines TRBV20-1 with TRBJ2-1. This CDR3 contains 13 residues. CDR1 DFQATT and CDR2 SNEGSKA come from the germline V gene (reference sequence). This chain's CDR3 is CSARDLSGNEQFF.

The chain employs TRBV20-1 and TRBJ2-1; the TCRdb D gene call, TRBD1, has no DNA to confirm it. Germline CDR1 reads DFQATT; CDR2 reads SNEGSKA (reference sequence). The CDR3 consists of 14 residues. CDR3 residues: CSARAWGEKDEQFF.

The chain carries TRBV12-3 or TRBV12-4 and TRBJ2-3; TCRdb names TRBD2, which stays unverified in the absence of DNA. The CDR3 contains 12 residues. The CDR3 loop is CASSFIAGTQYF.

The rearrangement joins TRBV12-3 or TRBV12-4 to TRBJ2-2. The CDR3 has 16 amino acids. CDR3 residues: CASSYVQSFNTGELFF.

The V gene is TRBV4-1, the J gene TRBJ1-4. CDR3 length equals 13 residues. Germline V gives CDR1 MGHRA, CDR2 YSYEKL. The CDR3 loop is CASSPFGGEKLFF.

The chain recombines TRBV20-1 with TRBJ2-1. The CDR3 spans 14 residues. Germline loops: CDR1 DFQATT, CDR2 SNEGSKA (reference sequence). The CDR3 protein is CSGRGRDFYNEQFF.

The chain uses TRBV7-3 and TRBJ2-2; TCRdb outputs TRBD1, but without DNA this stays unchecked. CDR1 and CDR2 from the germline V gene are SGHTA and FQGTGA. The CDR3 covers 14 residues. The CDR3 reads CASSSTGMTGELFF.

The chain is built from TRBV20-1 and TRBJ2-7; TCRdb's D call, TRBD1, is unchecked because there is no DNA. This CDR3 comprises 14 residues. Germline V gene data show CDR1 as DFQATT and CDR2 as SNEGSKA (reference sequence). The chain's CDR3 is CSARVRGEGFEQYF.

The chain joins TRBV5-6 to TRBJ2-2; TCRdb designates TRBD1, a call that cannot be tested without DNA. The germline V gene encodes CDR1 SGHDT and CDR2 YYEEEE. This CDR3 comprises 18 residues. This CDR3 is CASSLVVMGEGAPGELFF. Combining the CDR3 with reference TRBV5-6 and TRBJ2-2 gives the whole variable domain DAGVTQSPTHLIKTRGQQVTLRCSPKSGHDTVSWYQQALGQGPQFIFQYYEEEERQRGNFPDRFSGHQFPNYSSELNVNALLLGDSALYLCASSLVVMGEGAPGELFFGEGSRLTVL.

V usage is TRBV5-1 and J usage is TRBJ1-1; TCRdb's assignment of TRBD1 cannot be checked, as there is no DNA. The CDR3 spans 14 residues. The germline V gene encodes CDR1 SGHRS and CDR2 YFSETQ. CDR3 protein: CATHPGGQGTEAFF. Full variable domain (missing parts from reference TRBV5-1 and TRBJ1-1): KAGVTQTPRYLIKTRGQQVTLSCSPISGHRSVSWYQQTPGQGLQFLFEYFSETQRNKGNFPGRFSGRQFSNSRSEMNVSTLELGDSALYLCATHPGGQGTEAFFGQGTRLTVV.

The chain is built from TRBV10-3 and TRBJ2-7; TCRdb selects TRBD1, and the lack of DNA leaves this call unchecked. Looked up from germline, CDR1 is ENHRY and CDR2 is SYGVKD. This CDR3 has 14 residues. CDR3: CAISESPGNYEQYF.

This chain joins TRBV7-9 and TRBJ2-1; TCRdb picks TRBD2, but there is no DNA to check that call. CDR3 length equals 17 residues. CDR1 is SEHNR, CDR2 FQNEAQ, per germline (reference sequence). The CDR3 sequence is CASSLGALAGGVDEQFF.

The CDR3 here is CSARVRGGSYNEQFF. The chain recombines TRBV20-1 with TRBJ2-1; TCRdb's D call, TRBD2, is unchecked because there is no DNA. Germline CDR1 reads DFQATT; CDR2 reads SNEGSKA (reference sequence). The CDR3 contains 15 residues.

The V gene is TRBV12-3 or TRBV12-4, the J gene TRBJ2-1; TCRdb names TRBD1, which stays unverified in the absence of DNA. The CDR3 covers 16 residues. The CDR3 reads CASSYLGTGGNNEQFF.

This chain joins TRBV6-5 and TRBJ2-3; the TRBD2 assignment by TCRdb is unverifiable without DNA. The CDR3 runs 16 residues. Germline CDR1 and CDR2: MNHEY and SVGAGI. The CDR3 sequence: CASRRLAGTITDTQYF.

The chain carries TRBV10-3 and TRBJ2-3; checking the TCRdb D call of TRBD1 is not possible without DNA. This CDR3 spans 14 amino acids. Germline V gives CDR1 ENHRY, CDR2 SYGVKD. The CDR3 reads CASGRGATADTQYF.

The chain couples TRBV27 to TRBJ2-7; lacking DNA, the TRBD1 call made by TCRdb goes unchecked. Per the germline V gene, CDR1 is MNHEY and CDR2 is SMNVEV (reference sequence). The CDR3 runs 12 residues. This CDR3 reads CATGLGRGEQYF.

This chain connects TRBV10-3 to TRBJ2-7; TCRdb selects TRBD1, and the lack of DNA leaves this call unchecked. Looked up from germline, CDR1 is ENHRY and CDR2 is SYGVKD. This CDR3 is 13 amino acids long. CDR3 in amino acids: CAILRDEGYEQYF.

The V gene is TRBV3-1, the J gene TRBJ2-7; as DNA is missing, the TRBD1 call by TCRdb cannot be tested. The CDR3 totals 11 residues. Looked up from germline, CDR1 is LGHDT and CDR2 is YNNKEL (reference sequence). The CDR3 sequence: CASSQVGDIHF.

The chain joins TRBV24-1 to TRBJ2-7. The CDR3 has 15 amino acids. CDR1 KGHDR and CDR2 SFDVKD come from the germline V gene. The CDR3 region is CATSDSATSTYEQYF.

This rearrangement joins TRBV10-3 to TRBJ2-1; TCRdb's D gene call, TRBD1, goes unchecked for lack of DNA. The CDR3 covers 14 residues. Germline V CDR1 and CDR2: ENHRY, SYGVKD. CDR3 loop: CAIRVSDRNNEQFF.

The chain links TRBV3-1 to TRBJ2-5; TCRdb outputs TRBD1, but without DNA this stays unchecked. CDR3 length: 16 residues. The germline gives CDR1 LGHDT, CDR2 YNNKEL (reference sequence). The CDR3 reads CASSQRGGVYKETQYF.

The chain links TRBV3-1 to TRBJ2-4; the TCRdb D gene call, TRBD2, has no DNA to confirm it. The CDR3 totals 16 residues. The germline V gene encodes CDR1 LGHDT and CDR2 YNNKEL (reference sequence). CDR3 loop: CASSQDRGLAQNIQYF.